The rows below give T cell receptor beta chains drawn from one sample of a study of T-cell memory formation after mild COVID-19. TCRdb re-called the 5' RACE reads through MiXCR, storing one row per CDR3 protein. The table lists some 450,000 distinct CDR3 sequences, around 18% of them singletons, with around 8.4% in the top ten. The source material was PBMCs or a T cell subset sorted from them (not recorded which). These receptors originate from an adult woman who had mild COVID-19 (a few samples of this study predate the infection). Cell type and time point are not known. Each CDR3 is given with its conserved first and last residue. Each record gives: V gene, J gene, D gene, CDR3 length, clone size, CDR3 DNA, CDR3 protein. D genes are given only for firm matches. Only part of the rows carry a size: once, few, many, or a class if the clone is expanded.

TRBV11-2	TRBJ1-4	TRBD1	15	many	TGTGCCAGCAGCTCCGCTGGGACAGGACGTGAAAAACTGTTTTTT	CASSSAGTGREKLFF
TRBV12-3/TRBV12-4	TRBJ2-1	TRBD2	15	many	TGTGCCAGCAGCCGTTTGGCGGGAGGGCCGGGTGAGCAGTTCTTC	CASSRLAGGPGEQFF
TRBV20-1	TRBJ2-5	-	14	-	TGCAGTGCTAGAAGGCGGGGGCCCCAAGAGACCCAGTACTTC	CSARRRGPQETQYF
TRBV12-3/TRBV12-4	TRBJ2-5	-	14	-	TGTGCCAGCAGTTTGAACCTCCAGTCGGAGACCCAGTACTTC	CASSLNLQSETQYF
TRBV18	TRBJ2-5	-	14	-	TGTGCCAGCTCACTACCCGGGGCCCAAGAGACCCAGTACTTC	CASSLPGAQETQYF
TRBV7-9	TRBJ1-2	TRBD1	12	-	TGTGCCAGCAGCTCCCTGACAGGGCCTAACACCTTC	CASSSLTGPNTF
TRBV29-1	TRBJ1-5	-	12	once	TGCAGCACCTGGACAGCGAATCAGCCCCAGCATTTT	CSTWTANQPQHF
TRBV20-1	TRBJ1-2	-	14	few	TGCAGTGCTAGAGATTTTTCGGAACGGGAGGGCTACACCTTC	CSARDFSEREGYTF
TRBV7-6	TRBJ2-1	-	16	many	TGTGCCAGCAGCCCTTTGGCGGGAAGCTCCTACAATGAGCAGTTCTTC	CASSPLAGSSYNEQFF
TRBV20-1	TRBJ2-7	TRBD2	16	-	TGCAGTGTGAGGGTAGCGGGGGCCTCGAGCTCCTACGAGCAGTACTTC	CSVRVAGASSSYEQYF
TRBV20-1	TRBJ1-1	-	14	-	TGCAGTGCAGTAGACAGGAGCATGAACACTGAAGCTTTCTTT	CSAVDRSMNTEAFF
TRBV13	TRBJ1-1	-	17	-	TGTGCCAGCAGCTTAGGGGGCTTAACAGGGTTTAACACTGAAGCTTTCTTT	CASSLGGLTGFNTEAFF
TRBV7-2	TRBJ2-1	TRBD1	14	few	TGTGCCAGGGTCGGACAGGGGGTTTACAATGAGCAGTTCTTC	CARVGQGVYNEQFF
TRBV5-1	TRBJ2-1	TRBD2	15	-	TGCGCCACCACTCGAGGCGGGAGGGCCGACAATGCGCAGTTCTTC	CATTRGGRADNAQFF
TRBV7-8	TRBJ2-7	TRBD2	14	few	TGTGCCAGCCGCCTGGGGGGGAGCTGGTACGAGCAGTACTTC	CASRLGGSWYEQYF
TRBV29-1	TRBJ1-2	-	13	-	TGCAGCGTTGAAGATCAGGCGGGGGGAGGCTACACCTTC	CSVEDQAGGGYTF
TRBV20-1	TRBJ2-7	TRBD2	13	-	TGCAGTGCCCATAGCGGGATAGGATACGAGCAGTACTTC	CSAHSGIGYEQYF
TRBV30	TRBJ2-3	-	13	-	TGTGCCTGGGAGGACGGGGGCCTAGATACGCAGTATTTT	CAWEDGGLDTQYF
TRBV12-3/TRBV12-4	TRBJ1-5	-	14	-	TGTGCCAGCAGTTCGTCGGGGGCCCATCAGCCCCAGCATTTT	CASSSSGAHQPQHF
TRBV24-1	TRBJ2-1	-	13	few	TGTGCCACCTCGGCATCCTGGGATCCTGAGCAGTTCTTC	CATSASWDPEQFF
TRBV20-1	TRBJ1-4	-	12	few	TGCAGTGCTTGGAGGGTGGCTGAAAAACTGTTTTTT	CSAWRVAEKLFF
TRBV5-1	TRBJ1-1	-	14	-	TGCGCCAGCAGCTTGGACATTTCGAACACTGAAGCTTTCTTT	CASSLDISNTEAFF
TRBV5-5	TRBJ2-5	-	16	-	TGTGCCAGCAGCTCGGTAGCTCGATCGACGCAAGAGACCCAGTACTTC	CASSSVARSTQETQYF
TRBV5-1	TRBJ2-1	TRBD2	14	few	TGCGCCAGCAGCCTTAGCGGGGGGATTGATGAGCAGTTCTTC	CASSLSGGIDEQFF
TRBV5-1	TRBJ1-2	-	12	-	TGCGCCAGCAGCTCGGGCGCCTATGGCTACACCTTC	CASSSGAYGYTF
TRBV7-9	TRBJ2-1	-	14	-	TGTGCCAGCAGCTTCGGCCGGGAGTCTAGGTCCCAGTTCTTC	CASSFGRESRSQFF
TRBV5-6	TRBJ2-7	-	15	few	TGTGCCAGCAGCTTCGGGGCGACAAGCTCCTACGAGCAGTACTTC	CASSFGATSSYEQYF
TRBV24-1	TRBJ2-2	-	17	few	TGTGCCACCAGTGAAGACAGCCCGTACTTGAACACCGGGGAGCTGTTTTTT	CATSEDSPYLNTGELFF
TRBV4-2	TRBJ1-6	-	15	-	TGTGCCAGCAGCCAAGATGCGACCTATAATTCACCCCTCCACTTT	CASSQDATYNSPLHF
TRBV7-9	TRBJ2-3	-	15	few	TGTGCCAGCAGCTTATTCGACGGACCTGGAGATACGCAGTATTTT	CASSLFDGPGDTQYF
TRBV10-3	TRBJ2-7	-	14	few	TGTGCCATCAGTGATGCTAGCAATCCCTACGAGCAGTACTTC	CAISDASNPYEQYF
TRBV5-8	TRBJ2-3	-	17	few	TGTGCCAGCAGCTTACATCCGACCGGGACTCCTATGGATACGCAGTATTTT	CASSLHPTGTPMDTQYF
TRBV4-3	TRBJ1-2	-	15	-	TGCGCCAGCAGTCCACTTCAGGGAGGGAACTATGGCTACACCTTC	CASSPLQGGNYGYTF
TRBV6-6	TRBJ1-4	-	13	-	TGTGCCAGCAGAGGCCTTTTTAATGAAAAACTGTTTTTT	CASRGLFNEKLFF
TRBV12-3/TRBV12-4	TRBJ2-1	TRBD2	15	few	TGTGCCAGCAGGAATCTAGCGGGGGCCTACAATGAGCAGTTCTTC	CASRNLAGAYNEQFF
TRBV19	TRBJ2-7	-	16	few	TGTGCCAGTAGTACCCTGTCCCATGGGCCGACCTACGAGCAGTACTTC	CASSTLSHGPTYEQYF
TRBV7-9	TRBJ2-7	TRBD2	14	-	TGTGCCAGCAGCCCACGTGAGACTAGCGACGAGCAGTACTTC	CASSPRETSDEQYF
TRBV7-9	TRBJ1-3	TRBD1	14	-	TGTGCCAGCAGCTTGGGAGGGGGCGGAAACACCATATATTTT	CASSLGGGGNTIYF
TRBV11-2	TRBJ2-2	-	15	few	TGTGCCAGCCTTTGGTCCGGGGGAGGCACCGGGGAGCTGTTTTTT	CASLWSGGGTGELFF
TRBV12-3/TRBV12-4	TRBJ2-1	-	16	few	TGTGCCAGCAGCTTTTATGGGGCTGTAGACCGGGATGAGCAGTTCTTC	CASSFYGAVDRDEQFF
TRBV7-9	TRBJ2-2	-	15	-	TGTGCCAGCAGCTTAGCGGACGTCTACACCGGGGAGCTGTTTTTT	CASSLADVYTGELFF
TRBV24-1	TRBJ2-2	-	16	-	TGTGCCACGGCCGCCGGACGAAGGGGAGGAACCGGGGAGCTGTTTTTT	CATAAGRRGGTGELFF
TRBV19	TRBJ2-4	-	14	few	TGTGCCAGTAGTATTTCAGCGTCTGAAAACATTCAGTACTTC	CASSISASENIQYF
TRBV7-9	TRBJ1-1	-	13	-	TGTGCCAGCAGCTTAATCAGGGGCACTGAAGCTTTCTTT	CASSLIRGTEAFF
TRBV5-1	TRBJ1-1	-	15	-	TGCGCCAGCAGCTTTTCACCCCCGACGAACACTGAAGCTTTCTTT	CASSFSPPTNTEAFF
TRBV12-3/TRBV12-4	TRBJ1-1	-	14	few	TGTGCCAGCAGCAGACAGGTCTCGAACACTGAAGCTTTCTTT	CASSRQVSNTEAFF
TRBV5-1	TRBJ1-1	TRBD1	13	many	TGCGCCAGCACAAGGACAGGGGGCACTGAAGCTTTCTTT	CASTRTGGTEAFF
TRBV7-2	TRBJ1-2	-	17	-	TGTGCCAGCAGCTCCCGGGACTCAAGGGCGAGGCTCTATGGCTACACCTTC	CASSSRDSRARLYGYTF
TRBV6-5	TRBJ2-2	TRBD2	16	-	TGTGCCAGCAGTTACAAGACTAGCGGGAACACCGGGGAGCTGTTTTTT	CASSYKTSGNTGELFF
TRBV7-2	TRBJ1-6	-	14	few	TGTGCCAGCAGCCCAGCCAGGGGTCAGTACCCCCTCCACTTT	CASSPARGQYPLHF